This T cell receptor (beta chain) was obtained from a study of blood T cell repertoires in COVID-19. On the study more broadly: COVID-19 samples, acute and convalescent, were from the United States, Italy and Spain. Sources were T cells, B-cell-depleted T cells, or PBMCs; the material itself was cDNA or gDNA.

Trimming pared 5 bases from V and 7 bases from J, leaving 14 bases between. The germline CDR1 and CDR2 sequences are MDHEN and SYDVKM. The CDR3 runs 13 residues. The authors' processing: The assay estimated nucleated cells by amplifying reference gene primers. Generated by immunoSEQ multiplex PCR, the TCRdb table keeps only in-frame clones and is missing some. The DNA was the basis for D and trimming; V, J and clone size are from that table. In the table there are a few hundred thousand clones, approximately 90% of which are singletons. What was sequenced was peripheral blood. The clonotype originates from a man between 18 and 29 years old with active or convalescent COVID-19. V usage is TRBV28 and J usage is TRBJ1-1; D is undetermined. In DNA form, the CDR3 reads TGTGCCAGCAGTCCTCCCGGGAGGATTGAAGCTTTCTTT. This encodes CASSPPGRIEAFF. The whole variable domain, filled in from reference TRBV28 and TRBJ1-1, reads DVKVTQSSRYLVKRTGEKVFLECVQDMDHENMFWYRQDPGLGLRLIYFSYDVKMKEKGDIPEGYSVSREKKERFSLILESASTNQTSMYLCASSPPGRIEAFFGQGTRLTVV.